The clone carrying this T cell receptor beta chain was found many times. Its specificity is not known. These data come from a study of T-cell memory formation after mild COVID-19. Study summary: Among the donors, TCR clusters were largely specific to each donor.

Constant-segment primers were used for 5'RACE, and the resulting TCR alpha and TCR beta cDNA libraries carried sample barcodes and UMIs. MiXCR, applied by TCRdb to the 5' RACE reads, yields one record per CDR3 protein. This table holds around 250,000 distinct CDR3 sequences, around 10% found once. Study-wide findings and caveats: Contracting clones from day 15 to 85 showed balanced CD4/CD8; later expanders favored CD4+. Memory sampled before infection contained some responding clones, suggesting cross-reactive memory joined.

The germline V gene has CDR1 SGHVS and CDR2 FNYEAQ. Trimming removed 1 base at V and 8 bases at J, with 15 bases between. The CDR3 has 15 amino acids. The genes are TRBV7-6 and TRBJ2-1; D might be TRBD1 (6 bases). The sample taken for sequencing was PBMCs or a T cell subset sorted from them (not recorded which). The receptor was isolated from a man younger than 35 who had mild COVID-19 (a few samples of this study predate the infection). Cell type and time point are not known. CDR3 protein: CASSLEDGRGHEQFF. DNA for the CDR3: TGTGCCAGCAGCTTAGAGGATGGCAGGGGACATGAGCAGTTCTTC.